The 2 T cell receptor beta chains presented below share a single source sample, sequenced in a study of T cells in Graves' hyperthyroidism and ophthalmopathy. Template material for amplifying TCR beta CDR3 regions consisted of RNA transcripts. An initial round of RT-PCR targeting the TCR CDR3 relied on the HTBI primer set. Using its own MiXCR run on the multiplex PCR reads, TCRdb lists one record per CDR3 protein. The repertoire holds 690,000 or so distinct CDR3 sequences, with around a sixth as singletons. Sequences were obtained from blood. The receptors derive from a woman aged 45-65 years with Graves' hyperthyroidism that later progressed to Graves' ophthalmopathy.

This clonotype has at least ten counts. V and J are TRBV5-1 and TRBJ1-5; D unclear. Germline V gene sequence: CDR1 SGHRS, CDR2 YFSETQ. The CDR3 length is 16 residues. V gave up 0 bases and J gave up 0 bases, with 10 bases separating them. CDR3 amino acids: CASSLEGRDSNQPQHF. In DNA form, the CDR3 reads TGCGCCAGCAGCTTGGAGGGCCGCGATAGCAATCAGCCCCAGCATTTT.

This clonotype has a count of ten or more. The chain combines TRBV2 with TRBJ2-7, with 8 bases that match TRBD1. The CDR3 is 14 amino acids. V was clipped by 4 bases and J by 3 bases; unmatched bases: 5. Germline V lookup: CDR1 SNHLY, CDR2 FYNNEI. CDR3 region: CASSARTGNYEQYF. The CDR3 DNA reads as TGTGCCAGCAGTGCGAGGACAGGGAACTACGAGCAGTACTTC.